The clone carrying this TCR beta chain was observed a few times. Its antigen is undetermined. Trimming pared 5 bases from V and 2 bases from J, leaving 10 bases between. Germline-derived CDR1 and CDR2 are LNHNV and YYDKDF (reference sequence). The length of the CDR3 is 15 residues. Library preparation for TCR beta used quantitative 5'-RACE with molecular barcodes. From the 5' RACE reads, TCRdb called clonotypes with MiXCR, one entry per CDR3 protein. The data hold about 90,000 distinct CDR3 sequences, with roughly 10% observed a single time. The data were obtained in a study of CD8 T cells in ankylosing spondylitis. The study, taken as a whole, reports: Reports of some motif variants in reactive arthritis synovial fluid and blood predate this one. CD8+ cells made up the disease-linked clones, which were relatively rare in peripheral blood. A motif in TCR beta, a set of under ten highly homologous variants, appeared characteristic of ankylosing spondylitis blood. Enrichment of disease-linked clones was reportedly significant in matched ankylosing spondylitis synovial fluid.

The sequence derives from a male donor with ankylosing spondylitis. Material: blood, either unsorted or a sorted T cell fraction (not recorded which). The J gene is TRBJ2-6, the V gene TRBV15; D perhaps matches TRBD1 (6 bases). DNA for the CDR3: TGTGCCACCAGCGAAGAGGGGGCTGGGGCCAACGTCCTGACTTTC. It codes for CATSEEGAGANVLTF.